These 5 T cell receptor beta chains were all obtained from the same sample, sequenced in a study of cytomegalovirus exposure and HLA in healthy donors. The primer mix had 60 Vbeta and 13 Jbeta primers. Produced via immunoSEQ multiplex PCR; TCRdb's table is partial and in-frame only. This sample has 200,000 or so clones, with roughly four fifths found just once. Sequenced input: PBMCs. Every receptor here comes from a woman in her fifties or sixties in good health and CMV-seropositive.

The sample holds a few counts of this clone. The gene calls are TRBV27 and TRBJ2-7; D is perhaps TRBD2 (6 bases). V dropped 5 bases and J dropped 6 bases, with 20 bases sitting between them. This CDR3 has 15 residues. The germline V gene encodes CDR1 MNHEY and CDR2 SMNVEV (reference sequence). The CDR3 region is CASSPYRDFPSEQYF. The CDR3 nucleotides are TGTGCCAGCAGTCCCTACCGGGACTTTCCTTCCGAGCAGTACTTC.

The rearrangement joins TRBV28 to TRBJ2-1; D unclear. Deletions cut 3 bases from V and 5 bases from J, with 14 bases between. Per germline, CDR1 MDHEN and CDR2 SYDVKM. The CDR3 extends over 15 amino acids. The CDR3 coding sequence is TGTGCCAGCAGTTTGTGGGCTTCAGTCCACAATGAGCAGTTCTTC. It codes for CASSLWASVHNEQFF.

A single count supports this clone. The chain couples TRBV5-6 to TRBJ2-1; 10 bases match TRBD1. V gave up 5 bases and J gave up 3 bases; unmatched junction bases: 5. The length of the CDR3 is 15 residues. CDR1 is SGHDT, CDR2 YYEEEE, per germline. CDR3 sequence: CASRGGTGDYNEQFF. The CDR3, as DNA: TGTGCCAGCAGGGGCGGGACAGGGGACTACAATGAGCAGTTCTTC.

The chain joins TRBV5-4 to TRBJ1-2; TRBD1 agrees at 9 bases. The V segment lost 1 base and the J segment 10 bases; nucleotides outside the gene matches: 11. This CDR3 contains 15 residues. Germline V CDR1 and CDR2: SGHNT, YYREEE (reference sequence). CDR3 sequence: CASSLPGTGLLDYTF. The CDR3 coding sequence is TGTGCCAGCAGCTTGCCCGGGACAGGGCTGCTTGACTACACCTTC. Full variable domain (missing parts from reference TRBV5-4 and TRBJ1-2): ETGVTQSPTHLIKTRGQQVTLRCSSQSGHNTVSWYQQALGQGPQFIFQYYREEENGRGNFPPRFSGLQFPNYSSELNVNALELDDSALYLCASSLPGTGLLDYTFGSGTRLTVV.

This rearrangement joins TRBV27 to TRBJ1-1; 9 positions match TRBD1. Germline trimming cut 6 bases from V and 0 bases from J; bases unmatched to any gene: 2. Germline lookup yields CDR1 MNHEY and CDR2 SMNVEV (reference sequence). The CDR3 extends over 14 amino acids. The CDR3 reads CASRDRGMNTEAFF. The DNA for the CDR3 is TGTGCCAGCAGGGACAGGGGAATGAACACTGAAGCTTTCTTT.